These T cell receptor beta chains were read from a single sample in a study of T-cell reconstitution after alpha-beta-depleted transplantation in children. TCRdb re-called the PCR reads through MiXCR, storing one row per CDR3 protein. The table has hundreds of thousands of distinct CDR3 sequences, 10% to 15% seen once. Sequences were derived from PBMCs, mostly from graft donor cells, sampled 360 days after TCRalphabeta/CD19-depleted stem cell transplant. All receptors come from a male patient younger than 18 who had a stem cell transplant for acute myeloid leukemia, so the T cells may come from the graft donor. Each CDR3 is given with its conserved first and last residue. D genes are given only for firm matches. Expanded clones are given a class, and other clones once, few, many or no size at all.

V gene	D gene	clone size	J gene	CDR3 DNA	CDR3 protein
TRBV20-1	TRBD1	few	TRBJ2-7	TGCAGTGCTACCCGGGACAGGGGAGACGAGCAGTACTTC	CSATRDRGDEQYF
TRBV18	TRBD2	many	TRBJ2-7	TGTGCCAGCTCACCGGGGCTGCGGGAGGGGATCGGCTACGAGCAGTACTTC	CASSPGLREGIGYEQYF
TRBV20-1	-	few	TRBJ2-3	TGCAGTGCTCCCCCGGCCACCCTATTACCAGATACGCAGTATTTT	CSAPPATLLPDTQYF
TRBV20-1	-	many	TRBJ2-2	TGCAGTGCTAGACCGCTCCAAGTACGGATCACCGGGGAGCTGTTTTTT	CSARPLQVRITGELFF
TRBV20-1	-	-	TRBJ2-6	TGCAGTGCTAGGAACAGGTCTGGGGCCAACGTCCTGACTTTC	CSARNRSGANVLTF
TRBV28	TRBD1	-	TRBJ2-6	TGTGCCAGCAGTTTTTGGCGCGGGACAGGGATATCTGGGGCCAACGTCCTGACTTTC	CASSFWRGTGISGANVLTF
TRBV6-2/TRBV6-3	-	few	TRBJ2-5	TGTGCCAGCACCACGGGAGCTTGGGAGACCCAGTACTTC	CASTTGAWETQYF
TRBV10-3	-	-	TRBJ1-2	TGTGCCATCAGTCAGGACAGTTATGGCTACACCTTC	CAISQDSYGYTF
TRBV20-1	TRBD1	many	TRBJ1-6	TGCAGTGCTAGGACAGGGGGTTTATATAATTCACCCCTCCACTTT	CSARTGGLYNSPLHF
TRBV7-6	-	-	TRBJ1-2	TGTGCCAGCAGCCCTAGGGTGCGGCTCTATGGCTACACCTTC	CASSPRVRLYGYTF
TRBV29-1	-	many	TRBJ2-7	TGCAGCGTTGAAGCCGTCCAGGGTAGCGAGCAGTACTTC	CSVEAVQGSEQYF
TRBV28	-	many	TRBJ1-4	TGTGCTCTAGGGGAGGTGGGTGAAAAACTGTTTTTT	CALGEVGEKLFF
TRBV14	-	few	TRBJ2-7	TGTGCCAGCAGCCAACACGGAGGGATCTCCTACGAGCAGTACTTC	CASSQHGGISYEQYF
TRBV5-1	-	-	TRBJ1-1	TGCGCCAGCAGCTTGGCGACAGTATTGAACACTGAAGCTTTCTTT	CASSLATVLNTEAFF
TRBV28	-	few	TRBJ2-3	TGTGCCAGCAGTTCGGACGGGAGACCTATCGGTACGCAGTATTTT	CASSSDGRPIGTQYF
TRBV29-1	-	-	TRBJ2-7	TGCAGCGTTGAAGATCGTCTATCGAGCTCCTACGAGCAGTACTTC	CSVEDRLSSSYEQYF
TRBV27	-	few	TRBJ2-6	TGTGCCAGCAGTTTCCGCAGCTGGGCCAACGTCCTGACTTTC	CASSFRSWANVLTF
TRBV11-1	-	few	TRBJ2-1	TGTGCCAGCAGCCTTAAAAGACTATCCATCGGCAATGAGCAGTTCTTC	CASSLKRLSIGNEQFF
TRBV11-2	TRBD2	-	TRBJ2-3	TGTGCCAGCAGAAAGACCGGGACTAGCAAGCCAGATACGCAGTATTTT	CASRKTGTSKPDTQYF
TRBV12-3/TRBV12-4	TRBD1	few	TRBJ2-1	TGTGCCAGCAGTCGAGACAGGGGGGCCTACAATGAGCAGTTCTTC	CASSRDRGAYNEQFF
TRBV2	-	-	TRBJ1-2	TGTGCCAGCACCGATACGACTAACTATGGCTACACCTTC	CASTDTTNYGYTF
TRBV20-1	-	few	TRBJ2-1	TGCAGTGCTAGAGACAGGAGTAGCGTGCATGAGCAGTTCTTC	CSARDRSSVHEQFF
TRBV19	-	few	TRBJ2-7	TGTGCCACCCGAGGGCTCTGGGACTACGAGCAGTACTTC	CATRGLWDYEQYF
TRBV18	TRBD2	-	TRBJ2-3	TGTGCCAGCTCACCGACACGGACTAGCGGGTCTTACACAGATACGCAGTATTTT	CASSPTRTSGSYTDTQYF
TRBV10-3	TRBD2	-	TRBJ2-7	TGTGCCATCAGTGTGAGCGGGAGCTACGAGCAGTACTTC	CAISVSGSYEQYF
TRBV28	-	few	TRBJ2-7	TGTGCCAGCACCCGATCACAGGGCTCCTACGAGCAGTACTTC	CASTRSQGSYEQYF
TRBV4-2	-	many	TRBJ2-1	TGTGCCAGCAGCCAAGAAGCTGACAGGACCTCCTACAATGAGCAGTTCTTC	CASSQEADRTSYNEQFF
TRBV27	TRBD2	-	TRBJ2-7	TGTGCCAGCAGTACCTTGGCGGGAGTTGAGTCCTACGAGCAGTACTTC	CASSTLAGVESYEQYF
TRBV12-3/TRBV12-4	-	many	TRBJ2-2	TGTGCCAGCAGTTTAGGCGCGAACACCGGGGAGCTGTTTTTT	CASSLGANTGELFF
TRBV7-3	-	few	TRBJ2-2	TGTGCCAGCAGCCCCCACAGGAACACCGGGGAGCTGTTTTTT	CASSPHRNTGELFF
TRBV19	-	few	TRBJ2-3	TGTGCCAGTAGTATGCCGGCGTATACGCAGTATTTT	CASSMPAYTQYF
TRBV7-6	-	-	TRBJ2-2	TGTGCCAGCAGCTTAGCGGCGACTGAGAACACCGGGGAGCTGTTTTTT	CASSLAATENTGELFF
TRBV5-6	TRBD2	many	TRBJ2-1	TGTGCCAGCAGCTTGTTAAGCGGGAGGGACAATGAGCAGTTCTTC	CASSLLSGRDNEQFF
TRBV18	-	few	TRBJ2-6	TGTGCCAGCTCACCAGGCGTAGGTCCCTCTGGGGCCAACGTCCTGACTTTC	CASSPGVGPSGANVLTF
TRBV7-8	TRBD2	-	TRBJ2-1	TGTGCCAGCAGCCAATTAGGGGGTCTAGCGGGAGGTCCCGGCAATGAGCAGTTCTTC	CASSQLGGLAGGPGNEQFF
TRBV12-5	TRBD2	-	TRBJ2-2	TGTGCTAGTGGTTTGTCTCGGGGGGCCGGGGAGCTGTTTTTT	CASGLSRGAGELFF
TRBV29-1	-	few	TRBJ2-3	TGCAGCGTTGAATCGGCCCGCACAGATACGCAGTATTTT	CSVESARTDTQYF
TRBV12-3/TRBV12-4	-	-	TRBJ2-2	TGTGCCAGCAGTTCCGGAACGTCAGGGTTGGGCGCCGGGGAGCTGTTTTTT	CASSSGTSGLGAGELFF
TRBV28	-	-	TRBJ2-7	TGTGCCAGCAGTTTAACCGGGGGCCGCCCCGATCAGTACTTC	CASSLTGGRPDQYF
TRBV7-6	TRBD1	few	TRBJ2-7	TGTGCCAGCAGCTTAGACGCTCGGGACAGGCCCTTGGACGAGCAGTACTTC	CASSLDARDRPLDEQYF
TRBV19	TRBD2	few	TRBJ2-3	TGTGCCAGTAGGATACTAGCGGATCCTTCGGCAGATACGCAGTATTTT	CASRILADPSADTQYF
TRBV9	-	many	TRBJ2-3	TGTGCCAGCAGCGTCTCCGGGACTAGCACAGATACGCAGTATTTT	CASSVSGTSTDTQYF
TRBV7-8	-	-	TRBJ2-1	TGTGCCAGCAGCTTAGAATGGGCCCCGCAGTTCTTC	CASSLEWAPQFF
TRBV20-1	TRBD2	few	TRBJ2-3	TGCAGTGCTAGTTTTCTAGCGGGTCTGGGAGATACGCAGTATTTT	CSASFLAGLGDTQYF
TRBV15	-	many	TRBJ2-5	TGTGCCACCAGAGTTACACCGGGACTCAAACTTGGCGAGACCCAGTACTTC	CATRVTPGLKLGETQYF
TRBV12-3/TRBV12-4	-	many	TRBJ2-7	TGTGCCAGCAGTTTATATCCGTACGAGCAGTACTTC	CASSLYPYEQYF
TRBV3-1	TRBD2	few	TRBJ2-1	TGTGCCAGCAGCCCAATTGGTAGCGGGACTATATACAATGAGCAGTTCTTC	CASSPIGSGTIYNEQFF
TRBV7-9	-	many	TRBJ2-3	TGTGCCAGCAGCTTAAGGATTGTCAACACAGATACGCAGTATTTT	CASSLRIVNTDTQYF
TRBV28	-	-	TRBJ2-3	TGTGCCAGCAAAACACAGGGCCTGGTCACAGATACGCAGTATTTT	CASKTQGLVTDTQYF
TRBV9	-	many	TRBJ2-3	TGTGCCAGCAGCCCCCTAGATAGCACAGATACGCAGTATTTT	CASSPLDSTDTQYF
TRBV20-1	-	-	TRBJ1-5	TGCAGTGCTAGAGCCCACCGGCGGAATAGCAATCAGCCCCAGCATTTT	CSARAHRRNSNQPQHF
TRBV12-3/TRBV12-4	-	-	TRBJ2-7	TGTGCCAGCAGTTTCTTGGGGAGGCCCGAGCAGTACTTC	CASSFLGRPEQYF
TRBV4-3	-	-	TRBJ2-7	TGCGCCAGCAGCCAAGTAATTGGGGGCTCCTACGAGCAGTACTTC	CASSQVIGGSYEQYF